This TCR beta chain was captured by sequencing in a study of Ad26.COV2.S vaccination and SARS-CoV-2 variants. Treatment meaning: roughly 18 received Ad26.COV2.S at low or high dose, single or two shots; 5 received placebo; per-sample allocation not given. At day 63 after the first vaccine or placebo injection, samples were drawn. TCRdb keeps only in-frame clones here, not all; method: immunoSEQ multiplex PCR. The profile shows more than 300,000 clones, about 87% of them singletons. The sequencing here drew on peripheral blood, taken in a trial of Ad26.COV2.S vaccine versus placebo. The sequence was obtained from a person aged 18-60 years who received the Ad26.COV2.S COVID-19 vaccine or a placebo.

Written as DNA, the CDR3 is TGTGCCACTGGACAGGGAAGGTTAGGTGAGCAGTTCTTC. Protein: CATGQGRLGEQFF. This chain links TRBV19 with TRBJ2-1; 8 nucleotides match TRBD1. V was pared by 10 bases and J by 9 bases, with 11 bases of the junction left unmatched. CDR3 length: 13 residues. The germline gives CDR1 LNHDA, CDR2 SQIVND (reference sequence).